A selection of T cell receptor beta chains follows, all from one sample in a study of blood T cells in healthy people across ages. From the 5' RACE reads, TCRdb called clonotypes with MiXCR, one entry per CDR3 protein. The sample includes around 1,000,000 distinct CDR3 sequences, roughly a quarter of them seen just once. These data are also associated with another study on T cells of mothers and their children.

Sequencing input: blood. Every receptor here comes from a girl aged 2-10 years in good health. The CDR3 runs from the conserved cysteine through the conserved F or W. D genes are given only for firm matches. Rows give clone size only sometimes, using once, few, many, or a class for an expanded clone.

- TRBJ1-1 few TRBV7-3 TGTGCCAGCAGCTTAAGTCCAGGTCCGTTGAACACTGAAGCTTTCTTT CASSLSPGPLNTEAFF
TRBD1 TRBJ1-5 - TRBV9 TGTGCCAGCAGCGAGGGGGCGACCAATCAGCCCCAGCATTTT CASSEGATNQPQHF
- TRBJ1-2 few TRBV10-3 TGTGCCATCAGTGAGGACGGCTACGATGGTGCCTCTTATGGCTACACCTTC CAISEDGYDGASYGYTF
- TRBJ1-2 - TRBV15 TGTGCCACCCAGGAGGGTGCCTATGGCTACACCTTC CATQEGAYGYTF
TRBD2 TRBJ2-5 - TRBV3-1 TGTGCCAGCAGCCAAGAAATGCTAGCGGGAGCGGCAGAGACCCAGTACTTC CASSQEMLAGAAETQYF
- TRBJ2-7 few TRBV28 TGTGCCAGCAGTTTTGAAGGTGGAGGGCAGGGGTACGAGCAGTACTTC CASSFEGGGQGYEQYF
- TRBJ1-6 - TRBV5-8 TGTGCCAGCAGCCTCGGACACAAGACCTATAATTCACCCCTCCACTTT CASSLGHKTYNSPLHF
TRBD2 TRBJ2-7 few TRBV7-9 TGTGCCAGCAGCCCTAGCGGGGCGCTCGGCGAGCAGTACTTC CASSPSGALGEQYF
- TRBJ2-5 - TRBV28 TGTGCCAGCAGTTTCAGGTCAAAGGGAGGAGAGACCCAGTACTTC CASSFRSKGGETQYF
- TRBJ2-5 - TRBV20-1 TGCAGTGCTAGACTCAGGGTTGTTGAGACCCAGTACTTC CSARLRVVETQYF
TRBD1 TRBJ1-2 - TRBV15 TGTGCCACCAGCCCATCAGGGGGTTATGGCTACACCTTC CATSPSGGYGYTF
- TRBJ2-5 - TRBV20-1 TGCAGTGCTAGCAAACGCGCGGGGCTAGAGACCCAGTACTTC CSASKRAGLETQYF
- TRBJ1-2 once TRBV24-1 TGTGCCACCAGTGATTATCGCGGGGCTGGCTACACCTTC CATSDYRGAGYTF
TRBD1 TRBJ2-7 - TRBV5-1 TGCGCCAGCAGCGCTTGGCGACAGGGATACTACGAGCAGTACTTC CASSAWRQGYYEQYF
- TRBJ2-7 few TRBV27 TGTGCCAGCAGTTTAAGTGGGGGATTCGTGCAGTACTTC CASSLSGGFVQYF
- TRBJ2-5 few TRBV7-2 TGTGCCAGCAGCGAGGGACGTGCACAAGAGACCCAGTACTTC CASSEGRAQETQYF
- TRBJ2-1 - TRBV28 TGTGCCAGCAGTTTACGTGGAGGGACCTCTTCCAATGAGCAGTTCTTC CASSLRGGTSSNEQFF
- TRBJ1-3 few TRBV4-3 TGCGCCAGCAGCCAAGATGGGGCCGCGATCTCTGGAAACACCATATATTTT CASSQDGAAISGNTIYF
- TRBJ2-1 - TRBV4-2 TGTGCCAGCAGCCAAGATGGCGGCGAGGCCTACAATGAGCAGTTCTTC CASSQDGGEAYNEQFF
- TRBJ1-4 - TRBV4-3 TGCGCCAGCAGCCAAGGGAATCAGGTTAATGAAAAACTGTTTTTT CASSQGNQVNEKLFF
TRBD2 TRBJ2-1 - TRBV20-1 TGCAGTGCTGGATCCACTAGCGGACCATACAATGAGCAGTTCTTC CSAGSTSGPYNEQFF
- TRBJ1-1 few TRBV6-6 TGTGCCACCGATTATGGCACTGAAGCTTTCTTT CATDYGTEAFF
TRBD1 TRBJ1-2 few TRBV4-1 TGCGCCAGCAGCCAAGACGGACAGGGGAGCTATGGCTACACCTTC CASSQDGQGSYGYTF
- TRBJ2-2 few TRBV27 TGTGCCAGCAGTTCCTCTAGCGCCGGGGAGCTGTTTTTT CASSSSSAGELFF
- TRBJ1-2 - TRBV28 TGTGCCAGCAGTTTCAACGGGGGGCCCTCTTATGGCTACACCTTC CASSFNGGPSYGYTF
TRBD1 TRBJ1-5 - TRBV5-6 TGTGCCAGCAGCCTCCGCACCGGGACAGGGTATTATTATAGCAATCAGCCCCAGCATTTT CASSLRTGTGYYYSNQPQHF
- TRBJ2-5 few TRBV29-1 TGCAGCGTCGATGACAGGCAAGAGACCCAGTACTTC CSVDDRQETQYF
- TRBJ1-1 many TRBV7-2 TGTGCCAGCAGCTTGGGGGTCGTGAACACTGAAGCTTTCTTT CASSLGVVNTEAFF
TRBD2 TRBJ2-1 - TRBV6-2/TRBV6-3 TGTGCCAGCATCCAACCCGTCTTGCGGGAGGTCAGTGAGCAGTTCTTC CASIQPVLREVSEQFF
TRBD2 TRBJ2-5 - TRBV12-3/TRBV12-4 TGTGCCAGCAAGAAAGCGGGGGGGCAAGAGACCCAGTACTTC CASKKAGGQETQYF
TRBD1 TRBJ2-1 - TRBV7-9 TGTGCCAGCAGCTTACCCACAGGGGACGAGCAGTTCTTC CASSLPTGDEQFF
- TRBJ2-1 - TRBV12-3/TRBV12-4 TGTGCCAGCAGTTCGCCCCTCTCGACGGAGCAGTTCTTC CASSSPLSTEQFF
- TRBJ2-5 - TRBV20-1 TGCAGTGCCGGGACGGGCGTCGGGAAGGCCCAGTACTTC CSAGTGVGKAQYF
- TRBJ1-6 few TRBV6-5 TGTGCCAGCAGTTACGAGGCAACTCTTTTTTCACCCCTCCACTTT CASSYEATLFSPLHF
TRBD2 TRBJ2-5 - TRBV4-1 TGCGCCAGCAGCCAAGAATCAGCGGGAGTACCGCAAGAGACCCAGTACTTC CASSQESAGVPQETQYF
TRBD2 TRBJ2-1 few TRBV6-5 TGTGCCAGCAGTTACACACCAGCTCTCCGGGGGGGCCTTGGGCAGTTCTTC CASSYTPALRGGLGQFF
- TRBJ2-7 few TRBV5-1 TGCGCCAGCAGCTTGGTGGGGAGCCAGAGTTTATCCTACGAGCAGTACTTC CASSLVGSQSLSYEQYF
- TRBJ2-5 - TRBV20-1 TGCAGTGCCGCTCCGTGGGGGGAGGAGACCCAGTACTTC CSAAPWGEETQYF
- TRBJ2-3 many TRBV28 TGTGCCAGCAGTTCCCTCGATACGCAGTATTTT CASSSLDTQYF
- TRBJ2-7 few TRBV15 TGTGCCACCAGCAGAGATCTAACAGGGACTTACGAGCAGTACTTC CATSRDLTGTYEQYF
- TRBJ2-7 - TRBV21-1 TGTGCCAGCAGCAAAGATGGCCACGGGGGCTACGAGCAGTACTTC CASSKDGHGGYEQYF
- TRBJ1-4 few TRBV6-5 TGTGCCAGCAGTTACTCAGTGTGGCCCTCGGGGGAAAAACTGTTTTTT CASSYSVWPSGEKLFF
- TRBJ1-1 - TRBV4-1 TGCGCCAGCAGCCAAGGGGAAAGTGGAACTGAAGCTTTCTTT CASSQGESGTEAFF
- TRBJ1-3 - TRBV20-1 TGCAGTGCCGGAGATCCTACTAAATCGGGTGGAAACACCATATATTTT CSAGDPTKSGGNTIYF
TRBD2 TRBJ2-5 - TRBV4-3 TGCGCCAGCAGCCAAGATCTGGCGGGGGGGCGAGAGACCCAGTACTTC CASSQDLAGGRETQYF
- TRBJ1-1 - TRBV27 TGTGCCAGCAGTTCCTTTACAGGAGACACTGAAGCTTTCTTT CASSSFTGDTEAFF
- TRBJ1-4 - TRBV29-1 TGCAGCGTTGGCTTTACAACTAATGAAAAACTGTTTTTT CSVGFTTNEKLFF
- TRBJ2-7 - TRBV5-6 TGTGCCAGCAGCTTGGGAACTCACGGACCCTACGAGCAGTACTTC CASSLGTHGPYEQYF
TRBD2 TRBJ2-1 - TRBV20-1 TGCAGTGCTAGGCCGGGACTACCCACCTTCAATGAGCAGTTCTTC CSARPGLPTFNEQFF
- TRBJ1-1 few TRBV18 TGTGCCAGCTCACGACAGAGGAGTTCCGTAACCCCCGAACTCACTGAAGCTTTCTTT CASSRQRSSVTPELTEAFF
- TRBJ1-6 - TRBV7-9 TGTGCCAGCAGCACAAAGATGGGCTCACCCCTCCACTTT CASSTKMGSPLHF
TRBD2 TRBJ2-4 - TRBV10-3 TGTGCCATCAGTGAGAGTCTAGCGGGAGGTACGGCCAAAAACATTCAGTACTTC CAISESLAGGTAKNIQYF
- TRBJ1-1 - TRBV29-1 TGCAGCGTTGAAGATTTAGGCCAGCCGAACACTGAAGCTTTCTTT CSVEDLGQPNTEAFF
TRBD2 TRBJ2-5 - TRBV20-1 TGCAGTGCTAGCGAGACTAGCGGGAGTTGGGAGACCCAGTACTTC CSASETSGSWETQYF
TRBD2 TRBJ2-1 - TRBV5-1 TGCGCCACTACAATAGCGGGGAGTACAAACAATGAGCAGTTCTTC CATTIAGSTNNEQFF